This TCR beta chain was identified during a study of OX40 agonist ivuxolimab in advanced cancers. Background on the study: Mean age around 60 years, range about 23 to 85; around 80% male. Three patients, one with hepatocellular carcinoma and two with cutaneous melanoma, achieved partial responses. Study findings and constraints: Partial responders at 0.1-3.0 mg/kg had among the lowest clonal expansion.

About this clone: Its antigen is not identified.

Sequencing was performed with immunoSEQ multiplex PCR; in TCRdb, only in-frame clones are kept and a portion is missing. The top ten clones hold roughly 4.4% of a sample with 55,000 to 70,000 clones, 65% to 85% of them seen once. The source was CD4+ or CD8+ T cells sorted from blood, collected in a trial of the OX40 agonist ivuxolimab. The clonotype comes from an adult with an advanced solid tumor such as melanoma, head and neck, liver or kidney cancer.

CDR3 protein: CASTGIGKSNEQFF. The CDR3 coding sequence is TGCGCCAGCACTGGGATCGGGAAATCCAATGAGCAGTTCTTC. This rearrangement joins TRBV4-1 to TRBJ2-1, with a possible D match to TRBD2 (5 bases). Germline V gene sequence: CDR1 MGHRA, CDR2 YSYEKL. Trimming took off 7 bases at V and 6 bases at J, with 16 bases between the two ends. This CDR3 is built from 14 residues.